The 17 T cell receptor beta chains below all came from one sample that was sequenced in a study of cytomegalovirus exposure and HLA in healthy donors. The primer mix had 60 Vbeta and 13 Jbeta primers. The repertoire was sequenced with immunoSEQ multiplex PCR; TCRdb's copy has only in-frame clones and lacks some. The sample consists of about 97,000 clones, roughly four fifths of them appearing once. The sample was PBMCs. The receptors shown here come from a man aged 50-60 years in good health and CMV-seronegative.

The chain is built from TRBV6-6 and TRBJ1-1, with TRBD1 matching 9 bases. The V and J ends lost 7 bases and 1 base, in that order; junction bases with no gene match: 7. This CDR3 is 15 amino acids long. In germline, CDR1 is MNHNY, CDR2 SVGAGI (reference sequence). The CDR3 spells CASNEQGARNTEAFF. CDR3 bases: TGTGCCAGCAACGAACAGGGGGCGAGGAACACTGAAGCTTTCTTT.

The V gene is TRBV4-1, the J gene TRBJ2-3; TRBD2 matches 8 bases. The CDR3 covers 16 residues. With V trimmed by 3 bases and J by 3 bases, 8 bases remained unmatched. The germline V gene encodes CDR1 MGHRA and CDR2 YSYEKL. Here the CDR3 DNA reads TGCGCCAGCAGCCAGGGCAGCGGGGGCTTAACAGATACGCAGTATTTT. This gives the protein CASSQGSGGLTDTQYF.

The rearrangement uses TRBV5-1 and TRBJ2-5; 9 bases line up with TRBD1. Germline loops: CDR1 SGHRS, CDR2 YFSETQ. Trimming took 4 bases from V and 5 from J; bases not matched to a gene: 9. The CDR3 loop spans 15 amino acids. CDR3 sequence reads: CASSILQGAGETQYF. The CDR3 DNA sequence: TGCGCCAGCAGCATCTTACAGGGGGCTGGGGAGACCCAGTACTTC.

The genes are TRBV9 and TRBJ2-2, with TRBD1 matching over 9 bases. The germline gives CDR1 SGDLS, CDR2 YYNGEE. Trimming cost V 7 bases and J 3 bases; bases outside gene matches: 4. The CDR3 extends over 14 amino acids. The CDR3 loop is CASRDRDDTGELFF. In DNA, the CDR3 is TGTGCCAGCCGGGACAGGGATGACACCGGGGAGCTGTTTTTT.

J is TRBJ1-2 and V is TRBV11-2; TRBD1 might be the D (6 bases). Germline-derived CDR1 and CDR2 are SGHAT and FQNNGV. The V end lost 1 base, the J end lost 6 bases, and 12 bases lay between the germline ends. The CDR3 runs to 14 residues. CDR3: CASSLGQGLDGYTF. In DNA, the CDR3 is TGTGCCAGCAGCTTAGGGCAGGGGTTGGATGGCTACACCTTC.

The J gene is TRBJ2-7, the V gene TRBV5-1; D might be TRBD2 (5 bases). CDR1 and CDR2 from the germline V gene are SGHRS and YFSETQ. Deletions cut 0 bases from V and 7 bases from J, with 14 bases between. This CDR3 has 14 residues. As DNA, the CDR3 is TGCGCCAGCAGCTTGGGACTAAATGTGGGGGAGCAGTACTTC. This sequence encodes CASSLGLNVGEQYF.

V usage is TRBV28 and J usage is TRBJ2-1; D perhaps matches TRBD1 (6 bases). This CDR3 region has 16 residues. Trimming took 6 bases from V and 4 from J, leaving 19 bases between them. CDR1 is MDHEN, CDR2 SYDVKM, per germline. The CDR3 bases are TGTGCCAGCAGGTCCCCCGGGACAATAATATACAATGAGCAGTTCTTC. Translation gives CASRSPGTIIYNEQFF.

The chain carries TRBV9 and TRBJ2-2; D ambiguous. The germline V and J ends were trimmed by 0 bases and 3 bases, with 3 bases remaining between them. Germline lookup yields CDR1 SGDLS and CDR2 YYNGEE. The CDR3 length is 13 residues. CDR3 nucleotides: TGTGCCAGCAGCGTAGCTTACACCGGGGAGCTGTTTTTT. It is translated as CASSVAYTGELFF. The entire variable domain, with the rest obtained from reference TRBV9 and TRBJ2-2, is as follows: DSGVTQTPKHLITATGQRVTLRCSPRSGDLSVYWYQQSLDQGLQFLIQYYNGEERAKGNILERFSAQQFPDLHSELNLSSLELGDSALYFCASSVAYTGELFFGEGSRLTVL.

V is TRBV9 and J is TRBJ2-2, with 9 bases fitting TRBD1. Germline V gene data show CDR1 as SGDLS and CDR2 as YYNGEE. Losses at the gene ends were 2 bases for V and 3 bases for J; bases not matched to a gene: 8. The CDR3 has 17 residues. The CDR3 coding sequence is TGTGCCAGCAGCGTGGGACAGGGTTTTGGCGACACCGGGGAGCTGTTTTTT. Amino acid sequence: CASSVGQGFGDTGELFF.

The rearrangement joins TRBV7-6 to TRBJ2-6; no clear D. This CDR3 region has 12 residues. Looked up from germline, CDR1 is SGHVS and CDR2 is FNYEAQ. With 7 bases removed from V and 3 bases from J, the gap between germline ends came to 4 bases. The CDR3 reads CASTGGANVLTF. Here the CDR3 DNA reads TGTGCCAGCACGGGTGGGGCCAACGTCCTGACTTTC.

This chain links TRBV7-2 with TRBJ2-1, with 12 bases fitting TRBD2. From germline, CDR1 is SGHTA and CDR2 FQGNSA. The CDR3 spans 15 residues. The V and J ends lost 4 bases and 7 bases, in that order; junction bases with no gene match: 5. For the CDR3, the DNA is TGTGCCAGCAGCTCCGGGACTAGCGGGTGGAATGAGCAGTTCTTC. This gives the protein CASSSGTSGWNEQFF. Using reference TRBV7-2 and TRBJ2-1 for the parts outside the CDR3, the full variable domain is GAGVSQSPSNKVTEKGKDVELRCDPISGHTALYWYRQSLGQGLEFLIYFQGNSAPDKSGLPSDRFSAERTGGSVSTLTIQRTQQEDSAVYLCASSSGTSGWNEQFFGPGTRLTVL.

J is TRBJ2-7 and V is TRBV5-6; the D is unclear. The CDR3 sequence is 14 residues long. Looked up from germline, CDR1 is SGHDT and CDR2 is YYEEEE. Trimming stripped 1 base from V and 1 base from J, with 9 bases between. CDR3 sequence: CASSLQQKSYEQYF. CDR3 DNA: TGTGCCAGCAGCTTGCAACAAAAATCCTACGAGCAGTACTTC.

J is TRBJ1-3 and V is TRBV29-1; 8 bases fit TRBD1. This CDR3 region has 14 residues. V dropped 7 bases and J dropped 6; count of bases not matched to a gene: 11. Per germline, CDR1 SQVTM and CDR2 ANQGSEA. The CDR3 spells CSASTPDRVNTIYF. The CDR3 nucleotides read TGCAGCGCCAGTACCCCGGACAGGGTAAACACCATATATTTT.

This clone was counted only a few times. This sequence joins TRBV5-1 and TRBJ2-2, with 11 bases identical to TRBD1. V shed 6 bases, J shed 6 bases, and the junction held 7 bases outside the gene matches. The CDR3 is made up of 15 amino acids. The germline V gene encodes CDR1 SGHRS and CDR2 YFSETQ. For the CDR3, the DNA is TGCGCCAGCACCCGGACAGGGGGCGATTCCGGGGAGCTGTTTTTT. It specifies CASTRTGGDSGELFF.

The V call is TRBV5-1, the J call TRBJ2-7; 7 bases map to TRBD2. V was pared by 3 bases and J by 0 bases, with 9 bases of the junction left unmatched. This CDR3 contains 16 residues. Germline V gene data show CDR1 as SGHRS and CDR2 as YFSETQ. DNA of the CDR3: TGCGCCAGCAGCTACGGGACTACCCCTAGCTCCTACGAGCAGTACTTC. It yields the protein CASSYGTTPSSYEQYF.

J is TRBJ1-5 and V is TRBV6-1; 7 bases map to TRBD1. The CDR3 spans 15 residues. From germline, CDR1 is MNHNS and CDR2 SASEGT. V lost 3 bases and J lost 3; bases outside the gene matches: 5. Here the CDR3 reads CASSDYRGLNQPQHF. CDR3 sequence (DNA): TGTGCCAGCAGTGACTACAGGGGACTCAATCAGCCCCAGCATTTT.

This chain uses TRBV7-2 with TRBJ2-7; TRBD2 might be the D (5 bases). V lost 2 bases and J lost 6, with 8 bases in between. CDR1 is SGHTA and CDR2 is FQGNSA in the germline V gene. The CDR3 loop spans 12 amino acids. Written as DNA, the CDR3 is TGTGCCAGCAGCTTATATGAGGGCGAGCAGTACTTC. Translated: CASSLYEGEQYF. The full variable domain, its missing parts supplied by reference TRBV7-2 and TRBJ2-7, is GAGVSQSPSNKVTEKGKDVELRCDPISGHTALYWYRQSLGQGLEFLIYFQGNSAPDKSGLPSDRFSAERTGGSVSTLTIQRTQQEDSAVYLCASSLYEGEQYFGPGTRLTVT.